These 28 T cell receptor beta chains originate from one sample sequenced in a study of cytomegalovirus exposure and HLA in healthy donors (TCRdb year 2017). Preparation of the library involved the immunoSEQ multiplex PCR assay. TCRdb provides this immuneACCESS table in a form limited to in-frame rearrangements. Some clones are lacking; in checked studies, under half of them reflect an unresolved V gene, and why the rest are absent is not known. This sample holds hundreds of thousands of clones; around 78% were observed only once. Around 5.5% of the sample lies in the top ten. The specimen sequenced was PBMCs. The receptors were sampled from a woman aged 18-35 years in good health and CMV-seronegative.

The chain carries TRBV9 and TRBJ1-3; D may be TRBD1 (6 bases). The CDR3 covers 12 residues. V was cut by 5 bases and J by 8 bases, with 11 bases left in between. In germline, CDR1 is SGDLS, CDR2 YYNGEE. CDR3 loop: CASSLRGDTIYF. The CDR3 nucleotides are TGTGCCAGCAGTCTGAGGGGGGACACCATATATTTT.

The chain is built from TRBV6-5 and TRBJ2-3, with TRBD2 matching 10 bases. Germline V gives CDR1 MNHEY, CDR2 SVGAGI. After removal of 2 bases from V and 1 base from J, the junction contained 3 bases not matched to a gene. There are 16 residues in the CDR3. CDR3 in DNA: TGTGCCAGCAGTTACCCTAGCGGGAGAGGCACAGATACGCAGTATTTT. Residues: CASSYPSGRGTDTQYF.

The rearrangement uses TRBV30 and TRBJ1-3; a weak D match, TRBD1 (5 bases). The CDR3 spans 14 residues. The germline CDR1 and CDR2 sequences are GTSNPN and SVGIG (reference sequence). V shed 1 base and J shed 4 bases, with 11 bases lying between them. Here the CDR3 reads CAWSGGRKGNTIYF. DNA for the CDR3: TGTGCCTGGAGTGGGGGGAGGAAAGGAAACACCATATATTTT. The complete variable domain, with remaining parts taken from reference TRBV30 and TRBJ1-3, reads SQTIHQWPATLVQPVGSPLSLECTVEGTSNPNLYWYRQAAGRGLQLLFYSVGIGQISSEVPQNLSASRPQDRQFILSSKKLLLSDSGFYLCAWSGGRKGNTIYFGEGSWLTVV.

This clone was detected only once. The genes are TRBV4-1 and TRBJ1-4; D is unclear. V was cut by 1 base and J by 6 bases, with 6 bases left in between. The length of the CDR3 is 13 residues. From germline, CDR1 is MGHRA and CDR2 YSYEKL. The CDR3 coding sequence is TGCGCCAGCAGCCAAGCTGGGGATGAAAAACTGTTTTTT. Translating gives CASSQAGDEKLFF.

Here the CDR3 DNA reads TGTGCCAGCTCTCGACTAGCGGGAGGGGTTTGGCCCGGGGAGCTGTTTTTT. Protein sequence: CASSRLAGGVWPGELFF. The gene calls are TRBV27 and TRBJ2-2, with 14 bases identical to TRBD2. V lost 8 bases to trimming and J lost 6 bases; unmatched junction nucleotides: 11. The germline V gene has CDR1 MNHEY and CDR2 SMNVEV (reference sequence). This CDR3 has 17 amino acids.

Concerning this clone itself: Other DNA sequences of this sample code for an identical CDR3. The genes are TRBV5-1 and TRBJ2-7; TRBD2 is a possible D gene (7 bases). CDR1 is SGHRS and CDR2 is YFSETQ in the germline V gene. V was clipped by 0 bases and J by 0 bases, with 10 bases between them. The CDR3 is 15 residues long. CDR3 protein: CASSLGGGGSYEQYF. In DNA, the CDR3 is TGCGCCAGCAGCTTGGGAGGGGGGGGCTCCTACGAGCAGTACTTC.

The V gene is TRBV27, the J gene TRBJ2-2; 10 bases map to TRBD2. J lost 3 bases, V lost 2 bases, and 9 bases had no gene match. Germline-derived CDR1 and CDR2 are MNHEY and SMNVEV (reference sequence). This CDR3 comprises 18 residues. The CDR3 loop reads CASSLTPLAGVHTGELFF. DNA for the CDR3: TGTGCCAGCAGTTTAACCCCCCTAGCGGGAGTTCACACCGGGGAGCTGTTTTTT.

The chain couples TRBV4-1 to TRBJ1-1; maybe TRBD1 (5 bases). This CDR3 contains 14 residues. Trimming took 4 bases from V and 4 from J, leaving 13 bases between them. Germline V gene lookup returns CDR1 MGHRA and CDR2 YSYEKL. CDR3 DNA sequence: TGCGCCAGCAGCCCTTTTGGGGGTAGCACTGAAGCTTTCTTT. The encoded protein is CASSPFGGSTEAFF.

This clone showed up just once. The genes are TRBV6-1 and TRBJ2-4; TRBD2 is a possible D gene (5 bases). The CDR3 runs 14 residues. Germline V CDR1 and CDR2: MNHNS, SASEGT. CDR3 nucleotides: TGTGCAGCTACGAGGGAGCGGGCCAAAAACATTCAGTACTTC. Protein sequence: CAATRERAKNIQYF.

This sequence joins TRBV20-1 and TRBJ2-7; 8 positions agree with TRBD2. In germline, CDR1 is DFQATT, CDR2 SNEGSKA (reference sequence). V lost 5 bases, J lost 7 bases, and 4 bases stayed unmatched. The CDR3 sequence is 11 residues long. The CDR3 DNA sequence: TGCAGTGCTCGCCGGGAGGGGGAGCAGTACTTC. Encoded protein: CSARREGEQYF.

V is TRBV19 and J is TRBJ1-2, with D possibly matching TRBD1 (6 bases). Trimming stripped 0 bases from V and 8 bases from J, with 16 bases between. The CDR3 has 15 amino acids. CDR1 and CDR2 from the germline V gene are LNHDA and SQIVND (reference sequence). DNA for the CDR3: TGTGCCAGTAGTATAGATTTGTACAGGGCGGAGGGCTACACCTTC. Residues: CASSIDLYRAEGYTF.

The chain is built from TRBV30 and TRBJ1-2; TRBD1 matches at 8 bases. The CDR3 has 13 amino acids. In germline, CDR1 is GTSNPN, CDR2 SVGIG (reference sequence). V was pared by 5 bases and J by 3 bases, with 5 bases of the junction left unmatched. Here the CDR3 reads CAWSTGVHYGYTF. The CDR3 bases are TGTGCCTGGTCGACAGGGGTTCACTATGGCTACACCTTC.

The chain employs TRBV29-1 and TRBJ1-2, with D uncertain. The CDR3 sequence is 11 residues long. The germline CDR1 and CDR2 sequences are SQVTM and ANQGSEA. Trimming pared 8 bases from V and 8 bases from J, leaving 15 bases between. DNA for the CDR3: TGCAGCCCTCCCCCGAACCGGGGCTACACCTTC. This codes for CSPPPNRGYTF.

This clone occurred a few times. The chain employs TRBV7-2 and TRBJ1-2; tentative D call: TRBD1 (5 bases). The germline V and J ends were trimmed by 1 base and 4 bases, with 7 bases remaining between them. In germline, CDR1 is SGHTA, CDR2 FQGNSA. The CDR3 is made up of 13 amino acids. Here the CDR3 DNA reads TGTGCCAGCAGCTTAGGGGGGTCCTATGGCTACACCTTC. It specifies CASSLGGSYGYTF.

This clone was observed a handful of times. CDR3 amino acids: CASSARQGSYEQYF. The CDR3 DNA reads as TGTGCCAGCAGCGCCCGACAGGGCTCCTACGAGCAGTACTTC. J is TRBJ2-7 and V is TRBV9; 7 nucleotides line up with TRBD1. The CDR3 has 14 residues. Trimming took 3 bases from V and 0 from J; bases not matched to a gene: 3. Germline CDR1 is SGDLS and CDR2 is YYNGEE.

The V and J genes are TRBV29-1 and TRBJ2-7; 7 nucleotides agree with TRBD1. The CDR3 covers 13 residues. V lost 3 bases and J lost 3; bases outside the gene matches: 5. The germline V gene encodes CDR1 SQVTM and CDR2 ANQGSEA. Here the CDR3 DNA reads TGCAGCGTTGACTTGCCAGGGGGCTACGAGCAGTACTTC. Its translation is CSVDLPGGYEQYF.

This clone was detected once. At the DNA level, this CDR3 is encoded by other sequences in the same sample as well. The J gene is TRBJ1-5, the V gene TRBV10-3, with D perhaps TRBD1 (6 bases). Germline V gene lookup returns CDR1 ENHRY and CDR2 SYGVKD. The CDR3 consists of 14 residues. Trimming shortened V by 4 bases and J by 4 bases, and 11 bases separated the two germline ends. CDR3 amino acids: CAISGGQSNQPQHF. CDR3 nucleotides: TGTGCCATCAGTGGTGGACAGAGTAATCAGCCCCAGCATTTT.

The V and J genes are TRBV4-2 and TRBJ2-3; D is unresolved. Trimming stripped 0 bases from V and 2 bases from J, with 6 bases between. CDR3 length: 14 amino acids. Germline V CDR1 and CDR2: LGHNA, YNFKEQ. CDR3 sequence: CASSQEDSTDTQYF. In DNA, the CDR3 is TGTGCCAGCAGCCAAGAAGACTCCACAGATACGCAGTATTTT.

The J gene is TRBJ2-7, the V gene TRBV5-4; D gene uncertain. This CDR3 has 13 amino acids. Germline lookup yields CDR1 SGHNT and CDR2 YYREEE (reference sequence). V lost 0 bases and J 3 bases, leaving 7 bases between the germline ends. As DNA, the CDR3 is TGTGCCAGCAGCTTGGGCCTAGTCTACGAGCAGTACTTC. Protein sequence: CASSLGLVYEQYF.

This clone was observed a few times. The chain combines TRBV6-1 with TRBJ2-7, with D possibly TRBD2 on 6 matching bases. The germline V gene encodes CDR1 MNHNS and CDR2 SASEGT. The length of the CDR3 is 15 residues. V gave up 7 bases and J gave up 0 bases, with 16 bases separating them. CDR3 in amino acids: CASIKYRDSSYEQYF. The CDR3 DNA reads TGTGCCAGCATCAAATACCGGGACTCCTCCTACGAGCAGTACTTC.

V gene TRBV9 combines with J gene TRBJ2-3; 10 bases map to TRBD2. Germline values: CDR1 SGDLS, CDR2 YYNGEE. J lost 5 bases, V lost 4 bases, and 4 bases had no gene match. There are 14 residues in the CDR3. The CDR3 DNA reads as TGTGCCAGCAGCTTCCGACTAGCGGGAGATACGCAGTATTTT. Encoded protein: CASSFRLAGDTQYF.

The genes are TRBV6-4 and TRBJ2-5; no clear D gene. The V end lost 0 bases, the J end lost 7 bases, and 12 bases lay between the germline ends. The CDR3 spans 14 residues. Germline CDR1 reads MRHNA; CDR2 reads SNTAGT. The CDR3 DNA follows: TGTGCCAGCAGTGACTCGGCCCTGGATGGGACCCAGTACTTC. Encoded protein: CASSDSALDGTQYF.

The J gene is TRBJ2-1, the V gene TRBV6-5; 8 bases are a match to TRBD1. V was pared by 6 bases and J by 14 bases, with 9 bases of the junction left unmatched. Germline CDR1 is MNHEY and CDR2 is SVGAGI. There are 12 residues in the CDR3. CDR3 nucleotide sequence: TGTGCCAGCAGAGACACAGGGGGTTTTAAGTTCTTC. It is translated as CASRDTGGFKFF.

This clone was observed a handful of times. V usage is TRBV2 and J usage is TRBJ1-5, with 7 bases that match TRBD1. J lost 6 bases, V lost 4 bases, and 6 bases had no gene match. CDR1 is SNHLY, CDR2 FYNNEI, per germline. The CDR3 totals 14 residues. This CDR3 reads CASSGGTVGQPQHF. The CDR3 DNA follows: TGTGCCAGCAGTGGAGGGACAGTCGGTCAGCCCCAGCATTTT.

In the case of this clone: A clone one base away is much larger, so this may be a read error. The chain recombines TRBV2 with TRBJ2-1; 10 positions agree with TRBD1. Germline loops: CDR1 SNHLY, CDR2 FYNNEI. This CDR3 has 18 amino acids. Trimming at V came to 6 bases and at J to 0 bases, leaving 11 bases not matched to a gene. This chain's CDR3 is CASSVPGQGPPSYNEQFF. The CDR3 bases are TGTGCCAGCAGCGTTCCGGGACAGGGGCCTCCCTCCTACAATGAGCAGTTCTTC.

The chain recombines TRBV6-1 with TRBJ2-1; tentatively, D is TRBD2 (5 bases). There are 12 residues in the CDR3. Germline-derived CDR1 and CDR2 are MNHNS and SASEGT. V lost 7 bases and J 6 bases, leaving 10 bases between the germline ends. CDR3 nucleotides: TGTGCCAGCACCGCCGCGGGCAATGAGCAGTTCTTC. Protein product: CASTAAGNEQFF.

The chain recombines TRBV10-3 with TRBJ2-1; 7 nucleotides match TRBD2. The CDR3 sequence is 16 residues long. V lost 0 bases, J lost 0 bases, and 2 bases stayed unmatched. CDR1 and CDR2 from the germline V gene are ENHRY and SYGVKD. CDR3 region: CAISESLADSYNEQFF. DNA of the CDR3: TGTGCCATCAGTGAGTCGCTAGCGGACTCCTACAATGAGCAGTTCTTC.

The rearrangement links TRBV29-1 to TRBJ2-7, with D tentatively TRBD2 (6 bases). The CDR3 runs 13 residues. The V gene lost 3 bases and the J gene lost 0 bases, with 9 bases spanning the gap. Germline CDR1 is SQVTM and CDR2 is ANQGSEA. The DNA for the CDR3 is TGCAGCGTTGACGGGGGAGACTCCTACGAGCAGTACTTC. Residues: CSVDGGDSYEQYF.